This record concerns one T cell receptor (beta chain) sequence. The sample belongs to a study of blood T cell repertoires in COVID-19. Profiled with immunoSEQ multiplex PCR; TCRdb holds only in-frame clones, not every one. The sample yields around 200,000 clones, 70% to 90% seen once. CDR3 length: 15 amino acids. V lost 4 bases to trimming and J lost 5 bases; unmatched junction nucleotides: 7. The germline V gene encodes CDR1 LNHDA and CDR2 SQIVND (reference sequence). Material for sequencing was peripheral blood. The rearrangement links TRBV19 to TRBJ2-3, with 9 bases lining up with TRBD1. This clonotype originated in a woman between 45 and 60 years old with acute or convalescent COVID-19. The CDR3 here is CASSTRRQGVDTQYF. The CDR3, as DNA: TGTGCCAGTAGTACCCGTCGACAGGGGGTAGATACGCAGTATTTT.